This T cell receptor beta chain was sequenced during a study of shared clonotypes between healthy human individuals. Clones were read by immunoSEQ multiplex PCR, and TCRdb kept only the in-frame ones, dropping some. Among around 700,000 clones, about three quarters were seen once, and the ten largest hold around 1.8%. This clone appeared a single time. The CDR3 spans 12 residues. With 6 bases clipped from V and 5 bases from J, the junction kept 1 base outside the gene matches. The germline V gene has CDR1 MNHNS and CDR2 SASEGT. Sequencing was carried out using memory CD4+ T cells sorted from blood. Regarding subset: CD45RA-negative fraction. The clonotype comes from a woman aged 30 to 39 in good health. The chain couples TRBV6-1 to TRBJ2-5; 9 bases are a match to TRBD1. CDR3 in amino acids: CASRDRGETQYF. The CDR3 bases are TGTGCCAGCAGAGACAGGGGGGAGACCCAGTACTTC.